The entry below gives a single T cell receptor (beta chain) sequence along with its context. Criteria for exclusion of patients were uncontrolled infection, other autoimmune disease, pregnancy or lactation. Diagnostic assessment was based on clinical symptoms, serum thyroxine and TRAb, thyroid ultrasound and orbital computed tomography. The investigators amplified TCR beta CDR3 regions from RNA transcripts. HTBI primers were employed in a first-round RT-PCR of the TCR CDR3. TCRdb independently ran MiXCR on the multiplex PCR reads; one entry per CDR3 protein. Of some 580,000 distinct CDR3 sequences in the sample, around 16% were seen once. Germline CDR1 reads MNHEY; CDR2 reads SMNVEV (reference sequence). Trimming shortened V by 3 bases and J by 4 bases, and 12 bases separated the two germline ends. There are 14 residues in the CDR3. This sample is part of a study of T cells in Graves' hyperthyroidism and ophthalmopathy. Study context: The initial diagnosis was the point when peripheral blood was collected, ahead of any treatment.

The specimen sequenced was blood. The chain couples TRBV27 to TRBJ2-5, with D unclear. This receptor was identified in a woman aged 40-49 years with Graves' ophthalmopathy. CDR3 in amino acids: CASSFGPRGETQYF. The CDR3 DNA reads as TGTGCCAGCAGTTTTGGACCCCGAGGAGAGACCCAGTACTTC.